Listed here is a single T cell receptor beta chain. Its antigen remains unidentified. This sample was included in a study of shared clonotypes between healthy human individuals. Study information: Plates per donor: three CD4 naive, three CD4 memory, two CD8 naive, one CD8 memory.

Germline loops: CDR1 MNHEY, CDR2 SVGAGI. The CDR3 sequence is 14 residues long. V was shortened by 2 bases and J by 7 bases, with 14 bases between the two germline ends. The repertoire was sequenced with immunoSEQ multiplex PCR; TCRdb's copy has only in-frame clones and lacks some. This table holds approximately 2.3 million clones, approximately 95% found once. Healthy adults negative for HIV, lacking recent acute infections or vaccinations, served as donors. Every donor, a Caucasian adult, lived in Nashville, Tennessee. The study, taken as a whole, reports: Sharing across four donors was highest in naive CD4 (around 5%) and lowest in memory CD8 (0.4%).

The receptor was isolated from a man between 18 and 29 years old in good health. Some clones in this sample may be carry-over from other donors' samples. Material: naive CD4+ T cells from PBMCs. Subset: CD45RA+ positively selected. The genes are TRBV6-5 and TRBJ1-2, with D perhaps matching TRBD1 (5 bases). DNA of the CDR3: TGTGCCAGCAGTTACAACAGGAGGGAATCTGGCTACACCTTC. Protein sequence: CASSYNRRESGYTF.